This T cell receptor (beta chain) was sequenced for a study of blood T cell repertoires in COVID-19 (dated by TCRdb to 2020 to 2021). Concerning the study at large: The collaborator samples originated in the United States, Italy and Spain and spanned the acute and convalescent phases of COVID-19. The material from the prospective study consisted of cDNA or gDNA derived from T cells, B-cell-depleted T cells, or PBMCs. The dataset comprised deeply sampled blood TCRbeta repertoires from subjects exposed to, actively infected with, or recovered from COVID-19. The repertoires were released in a freely available public database meant as a resource for research on the immune response to SARS-CoV-2. Samples came from the ongoing ImmuneRACE study (first 160 participants) plus 1,254 subjects from 6 global collaborators. Sample metadata almost always included a de-identified subject ID, COVID-19 status, age in years and sex. Where HLA class I and class II types were available, the types were taken from metadata supplied by the sample provider, not from assay-based typing.

Points the paper makes about the study in general: How much clinical and demographic metadata was included differed by source and by participant, and the metadata was provided uncurated.

For CDR1 and CDR2, the germline V gene lists SGHDN and FVKESK. Trimming takes 0 bases from V and 0 bases from J, and the germline ends sit 5 bases apart. The CDR3 covers 14 residues, taking in both the cysteine and the phenylalanine. Just the 42-base CDR3 DNA is kept, in frame starting at base 1. Participants in the prospective study were enrolled through a virtual design, were aged 18 to 89 years, and lived in 20 to 30 United States geographic areas. In the prospective study, cohorts were assigned on the basis of participant-reported clinical history obtained from a screening survey and a study questionnaire. Recovered participants in ImmuneRACE Cohort 3 were defined by two consecutive negative NP/OP PCR tests, clearance by a healthcare professional, or resolution of symptoms. Mobile phlebotomists in the prospective study collected whole blood, serum and a nasopharyngeal or oropharyngeal swab from every participant. Participants in the prospective study had the option to provide additional blood draws and questionnaires over a roughly two-month period. Before DNA extraction, blood samples from the prospective study were shipped at room temperature or frozen.

Comment on this clone: No antigen is known for it. No per-base quality is available; no much larger clone lies one base away.

TCRbeta CDR3 regions were amplified from genomic DNA using the immunoSEQ Assay, a bias-controlled multiplex PCR. Turning to the authors' computational methods: Within the assay, amplification of reference gene primers was used to estimate how many nucleated cells each sample contained. To quantify the absolute abundance of each unique TCRbeta CDR3 rearrangement, sequence reads were collapsed and filtered. For each sample, productive Simpson clonality was calculated by taking the square root of Simpson's diversity index across productive rearrangements. TCRdb took this table from immuneACCESS and kept in-frame rearrangements with V and J called. Such tables lack part of the clones; where checked against another copy, unresolved V genes explain under half of the gap, and the rest is unexplained. The V and J calls and clone size were taken over from that table, and D and trimming were inferred from the DNA. Here the sample has 300,000 or so clones; 70% to 90% occur a single time. The ten largest clones add up to under 6% of the sample.

The chain is assembled from TRBV14 and TRBJ1-1, with TRBD1 perhaps the D gene, on 5 matching bases. Sequencing was done on a sample of PBMCs or T cells enriched from blood (not recorded which). The source of this sequence is a woman aged 25 to 39 who had recovered from COVID-19. The CDR3 has the sequence CASSQEGVNTEAFF. The nucleotides are TGTGCCAGCAGCCAAGAAGGGGTGAACACTGAAGCTTTCTTT.